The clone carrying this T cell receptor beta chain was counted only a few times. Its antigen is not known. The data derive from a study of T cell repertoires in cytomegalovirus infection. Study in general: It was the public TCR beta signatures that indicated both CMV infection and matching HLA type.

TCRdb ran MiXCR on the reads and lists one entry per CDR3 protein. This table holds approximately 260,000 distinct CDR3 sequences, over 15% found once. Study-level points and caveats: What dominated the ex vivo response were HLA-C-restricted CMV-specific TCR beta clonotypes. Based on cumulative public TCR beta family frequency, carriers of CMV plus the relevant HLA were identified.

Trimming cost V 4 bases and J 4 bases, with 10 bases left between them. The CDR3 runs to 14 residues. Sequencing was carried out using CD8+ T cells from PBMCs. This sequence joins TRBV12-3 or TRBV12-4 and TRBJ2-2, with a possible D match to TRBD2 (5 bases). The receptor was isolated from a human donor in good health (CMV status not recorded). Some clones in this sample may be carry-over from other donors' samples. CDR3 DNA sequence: TGTGCCAGCAGTTGGACTCCTGGCACCGGGGAGCTGTTTTTT. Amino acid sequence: CASSWTPGTGELFF.